This is a list of T cell receptor beta chains from one sample in a study of graft-versus-host responses after intestinal transplantation. TCRdb's copy holds only in-frame clones and misses some; the assay was immunoSEQ multiplex PCR. This sample has about 45,000 clones; roughly 91% occur once, and the top ten carry 4% to 4.5%. This sample comprised PBMCs, obtained 524 days after transplant. Receptors were obtained from a human patient who received an intestinal transplant, so some T cells may come from the graft donor. Each CDR3 is given without its conserved first and last residue.

j_call: TRBJ2-2
v_call: TRBV7-2
cdr3_aa: ASSPVGAGELF

j_call: TRBJ2-4
v_call: TRBV19
cdr3_aa: ASSIGGLAKNIQY

j_call: TRBJ1-1
v_call: TRBV7-2
cdr3_aa: ASSLSRGRAF

j_call: TRBJ2-7
v_call: TRBV20-1
cdr3_aa: SARVGYEQY

j_call: TRBJ2-1
v_call: TRBV28
cdr3_aa: ASSPGDRGAYNEQF

j_call: TRBJ2-1
v_call: TRBV4-2
cdr3_aa: ASSQGGVNEQF

j_call: TRBJ2-7
v_call: TRBV5-1
cdr3_aa: ASRGLAGAYEQY

j_call: TRBJ2-5
v_call: TRBV6-1
cdr3_aa: ASSEFSQPQETQY

j_call: TRBJ2-3
v_call: TRBV9
cdr3_aa: ASSATGSTDTQY

j_call: TRBJ1-1
v_call: TRBV13
cdr3_aa: ASSLATSEAF

j_call: TRBJ2-3
v_call: TRBV5-4
cdr3_aa: ASSLEVWGTDTQY

j_call: TRBJ2-7
v_call: TRBV15
cdr3_aa: ATSRGSGNFNSYEQY

j_call: TRBJ2-7
v_call: TRBV7-9
cdr3_aa: ASSSGASYEQY

j_call: TRBJ2-1
v_call: TRBV28
cdr3_aa: ASSLSSSEQF

j_call: TRBJ2-1
v_call: TRBV2
cdr3_aa: ASRGQGLQQF

j_call: TRBJ1-5
v_call: TRBV6-1
cdr3_aa: ASVRTGYSNQPQH

j_call: TRBJ2-5
v_call: TRBV7-9
cdr3_aa: ASNDRQETQY

j_call: TRBJ2-1
v_call: TRBV9
cdr3_aa: ASSDPGLSSYNEQF

j_call: TRBJ2-1
v_call: TRBV9
cdr3_aa: ASARTGRNEQF

j_call: TRBJ2-1
v_call: TRBV10-2
cdr3_aa: AVGLAGDSEQF

j_call: TRBJ2-2
v_call: TRBV6-6
cdr3_aa: ASSYLGVWELF

j_call: TRBJ1-5
v_call: TRBV10-3
cdr3_aa: AITRTLGGPQH

j_call: TRBJ1-4
v_call: TRBV2
cdr3_aa: ASSMGQATNEKLF

j_call: TRBJ2-4
v_call: TRBV27
cdr3_aa: ASSPGLAGGNEAKNIQY

j_call: TRBJ2-2
v_call: TRBV11-3
cdr3_aa: ASSPGTRGELF

j_call: TRBJ1-2
v_call: TRBV21-1
cdr3_aa: ASSKAGAGGFYYGYT

j_call: TRBJ1-3
v_call: TRBV4-1
cdr3_aa: ASSQDRRRERAGNTIY

j_call: TRBJ2-7
v_call: TRBV28
cdr3_aa: ASRWTSEYEQY

j_call: TRBJ2-3
v_call: TRBV11-3
cdr3_aa: ASSLAETATFPTDTQY

j_call: TRBJ2-1
v_call: TRBV21-1
cdr3_aa: ASSKVLRGRHNEQF

j_call: TRBJ2-5
v_call: TRBV9
cdr3_aa: ASSVAAQRETQY

j_call: TRBJ2-1
v_call: TRBV4-3
cdr3_aa: ASSPAGSARGNEQF

j_call: TRBJ2-1
v_call: TRBV11-2
cdr3_aa: ASNRNYNEQF

j_call: TRBJ1-1
v_call: TRBV7-8
cdr3_aa: ASSLVRSRGLFTEAF

j_call: TRBJ2-3
v_call: TRBV30
cdr3_aa: AWSSAADTQY

j_call: TRBJ2-7
v_call: TRBV7-2
cdr3_aa: ASSFTGTGYEQY

j_call: TRBJ1-4
v_call: TRBV4-1
cdr3_aa: ASSQDRAGGVSEKLF

j_call: TRBJ2-1
v_call: TRBV30
cdr3_aa: AWSVREQF

j_call: TRBJ2-5
v_call: TRBV5-1
cdr3_aa: ASSLGTGTGMETQY

j_call: TRBJ1-2
v_call: TRBV9
cdr3_aa: ASSVFATEAGYT

j_call: TRBJ2-7
v_call: TRBV28
cdr3_aa: ASSLVQGTYEQY

j_call: TRBJ2-6
v_call: TRBV6-5
cdr3_aa: ASSPTGAGANVLT

j_call: TRBJ2-3
v_call: TRBV25-1
cdr3_aa: ASSPQGFSTDTQY

j_call: TRBJ2-5
v_call: TRBV6-5
cdr3_aa: ASSYRGLAGRETQY

j_call: TRBJ1-5
v_call: TRBV5-4
cdr3_aa: ASSLGGTEIDNQPQH

j_call: TRBJ1-1
v_call: TRBV30
cdr3_aa: AWSSDREAF

j_call: TRBJ2-7
v_call: TRBV19
cdr3_aa: ASRNPHGQGMTEQY

j_call: TRBJ1-1
v_call: TRBV19
cdr3_aa: ASSERRGGAEAF

j_call: TRBJ2-7
v_call: TRBV14
cdr3_aa: ASSPTPTVWGTYEQY

j_call: TRBJ2-7
v_call: TRBV4-3
cdr3_aa: ASSQEFGAYEQY

j_call: TRBJ1-2
v_call: TRBV7-9
cdr3_aa: ASSRPGLYIYGYT

j_call: TRBJ2-7
v_call: TRBV7-4
cdr3_aa: ASSSDPTGYEQY

j_call: TRBJ1-2
v_call: TRBV19
cdr3_aa: ASSFGASYGYT

j_call: TRBJ2-7
v_call: TRBV19
cdr3_aa: ASSGTGSSYEQY

j_call: TRBJ1-1
v_call: TRBV5-6
cdr3_aa: ASSLANWQGPEAF